The 29 T cell receptor beta chains listed next were all sequenced from one sample in a study of T-cell memory formation after mild COVID-19. TCRdb re-analysed the 5' RACE reads in MiXCR, keeping a single row per CDR3 protein. The sample lists some 120,000 distinct CDR3 sequences; less than 6.5% were seen once. Source material: PBMCs or a T cell subset sorted from them (not recorded which). Receptors originate from an adult woman who had mild COVID-19 (a few samples of this study predate the infection). Cell type and time point are not known.

This clonotype was observed many times. The chain couples TRBV5-1 to TRBJ2-1; D not resolved. The germline gives CDR1 SGHRS, CDR2 YFSETQ. V gave up 2 bases and J gave up 4 bases, with 7 bases separating them. The CDR3 consists of 13 residues. CDR3 amino acids: CASSLSEYNEQFF. Here the CDR3 DNA reads TGCGCCAGCAGCTTAAGCGAGTACAATGAGCAGTTCTTC.

This clonotype occurred many times. The chain links TRBV6-5 to TRBJ1-5, with 9 bases matching TRBD1. The junction had 16 bases not matched to a gene; V was cut back by 5 bases and J by 5 bases. CDR1 is MNHEY and CDR2 is SVGAGI in the germline V gene. There are 18 residues in the CDR3. The CDR3 DNA follows: TGTGCCAGCAGTCCAATTCGGGACAGGGTGTCTCCTCATCAGCCCCAGCATTTT. Translating it yields CASSPIRDRVSPHQPQHF.

This clonotype was observed a handful of times. The V call is TRBV6-2 or TRBV6-3, the J call TRBJ2-1, with D maybe TRBD2 (6 bases). Trimming stripped 6 bases from V and 0 bases from J, with 15 bases between. From germline, CDR1 is MNHEY and CDR2 SVGEGT. CDR3 length: 16 amino acids. CDR3 DNA sequence: TGTGCCAGCAGCGACCCGGGAGTCGGCTCCTACAATGAGCAGTTCTTC. Residues: CASSDPGVGSYNEQFF.

This clonotype was recorded many times. The chain employs TRBV4-2 and TRBJ2-4, with D tentatively TRBD1 or TRBD2 (5 bases each). This CDR3 has 18 residues. CDR1 is LGHNA, CDR2 YNFKEQ, per germline. The germline V and J ends were trimmed by 0 bases and 0 bases, with 15 bases remaining between them. CDR3 sequence (DNA): TGTGCCAGCAGCCAAGATCGATCCGGGGCAGGAGCCAAAAACATTCAGTACTTC. Translating gives CASSQDRSGAGAKNIQYF.

The V gene is TRBV18, the J gene TRBJ2-7; D is possibly TRBD1 (5 bases). The CDR3 is 13 residues long. V shed 6 bases and J shed 3 bases, with 12 bases lying between them. Germline V lookup: CDR1 KGHSH, CDR2 LQKENI. In nucleotides, the CDR3 is TGTGCCAGCTCTACCACCCAGGGCTACGAGCAGTACTTC. Translating it yields CASSTTQGYEQYF.

Ten or more counts support this clonotype. The CDR3 protein is CASSRSRAQETQYF. The CDR3 nucleotides read TGTGCCAGCAGCCGATCGCGGGCCCAAGAGACCCAGTACTTC. The rearrangement joins TRBV11-1 to TRBJ2-5, with D possibly TRBD2 on 5 matching bases. V gave up 5 bases and J gave up 1 base, with 11 bases separating them. The CDR3 loop spans 14 amino acids. In germline, CDR1 is SGHAT, CDR2 FQDESV (reference sequence). Filled out from reference TRBV11-1 and TRBJ2-5, the complete variable domain reads EAEVAQSPRYKITEKSQAVAFWCDPISGHATLYWYRQILGQGPELLVQFQDESVVDDSQLPKDRFSAERLKGVDSTLKIQPAELGDSAMYLCASSRSRAQETQYFGPGTRLLVL.

The chain has TRBV5-1 and TRBJ1-4; 9 bases align to TRBD1. This CDR3 is built from 16 residues. The germline gives CDR1 SGHRS, CDR2 YFSETQ. The V gene end was trimmed by 1 base and the J gene end by 4 bases; junction bases not matched to a gene: 5. The CDR3 DNA is TGCGCCAGCAGCTTGACAGGGGGCTTGAGTAATGAAAAACTGTTTTTT. Amino acids: CASSLTGGLSNEKLFF. The full variable domain, rest sourced from reference TRBV5-1 and TRBJ1-4, is KAGVTQTPRYLIKTRGQQVTLSCSPISGHRSVSWYQQTPGQGLQFLFEYFSETQRNKGNFPGRFSGRQFSNSRSEMNVSTLELGDSALYLCASSLTGGLSNEKLFFGSGTQLSVL.

The gene calls are TRBV10-3 and TRBJ1-1; D is ambiguous. Germline V gives CDR1 ENHRY, CDR2 SYGVKD. This CDR3 contains 13 residues. V lost 6 bases, J lost 1 base, and 9 bases lay in between. The CDR3 protein is CAIRLQENTEAFF. DNA for the CDR3: TGTGCCATCAGACTCCAGGAGAACACTGAAGCTTTCTTT.

This clonotype was seen only a few times. The chain combines TRBV18 with TRBJ1-2; a possible D gene is TRBD1 (5 bases). V lost 6 bases and J lost 2, with 10 bases in between. Germline CDR1 reads KGHSH; CDR2 reads LQKENI. The CDR3 runs 13 residues. The CDR3 region is CASSVGRNYGYTF. The CDR3 DNA reads as TGTGCCAGCTCGGTGGGGCGCAACTATGGCTACACCTTC. Full variable domain (outside the CDR3, taken from reference TRBV18 and TRBJ1-2): NAGVMQNPRHLVRRRGQEARLRCSPMKGHSHVYWYRQLPEEGLKFMVYLQKENIIDESGMPKERFSAEFPKEGPSILRIQQVVRGDSAAYFCASSVGRNYGYTFGSGTRLTVV.

V usage is TRBV5-1 and J usage is TRBJ2-3; D is tentatively TRBD1 or TRBD2 (5 bases each). Germline V gene sequence: CDR1 SGHRS, CDR2 YFSETQ. The CDR3 totals 14 residues. Trimming cost V 7 bases and J 4 bases, with 16 bases left between them. CDR3 sequence reads: CASHRDLGADTQYF. CDR3 nucleotide sequence: TGCGCCAGCCACCGGGACCTTGGGGCAGATACGCAGTATTTT.

This clonotype was counted a few times. The chain links TRBV12-3 or TRBV12-4 to TRBJ2-1; 9 bases align to TRBD1. J gave up 7 bases and V 6 bases, and 19 bases lay outside the gene matches. This CDR3 comprises 18 residues. The CDR3 sequence is CASSPGTTTGGYRNEQFF. In DNA form, the CDR3 reads TGTGCCAGCAGCCCCGGAACCACGACAGGGGGTTACAGAAATGAGCAGTTCTTC.

This clonotype has a handful of counts. This CDR3 is CASSPGTSNQPQHF. The CDR3 DNA is TGTGCCAGCAGCCCTGGGACTAGCAATCAGCCCCAGCATTTT. This chain joins TRBV11-2 and TRBJ1-5; D possibly corresponds to TRBD1 (5 bases). Germline assignment: CDR1 SGHAT and CDR2 FQNNGV. CDR3 length: 14 amino acids. V lost 5 bases, J lost 0 bases, and 8 bases lay in between.

Many counts were recorded for this clonotype. The V and J genes are TRBV4-3 and TRBJ2-1, with 11 positions matching TRBD2. The germline V gene encodes CDR1 LGHNA and CDR2 YSLEER. CDR3 length: 14 amino acids. The V and J ends lost 4 bases and 10 bases, in that order; junction bases with no gene match: 6. CDR3 in DNA: TGCGCCAGCAGCCGAACGGGACTAGCGGCCGAGCAGTTCTTC. Translated, it gives CASSRTGLAAEQFF.

This clonotype was seen a few times. This sequence joins TRBV20-1 and TRBJ2-7; 11 bases match TRBD2. The V segment lost 6 bases and the J segment 7 bases; nucleotides outside the gene matches: 11. CDR1 DFQATT and CDR2 SNEGSKA come from the germline V gene (reference sequence). The CDR3 covers 14 residues. The CDR3 here is CSAQLAGARREQYF. The CDR3, as DNA: TGCAGTGCACAACTAGCGGGGGCCCGTCGGGAGCAGTACTTC.

The chain joins TRBV6-2 or TRBV6-3 to TRBJ2-1; D is unresolved. Per germline, CDR1 MNHEY and CDR2 SVGEGT. The length of the CDR3 is 15 residues. The V and J ends lost 2 bases and 5 bases respectively, with 13 bases between them. This CDR3 is CASSYPPGWDNEQFF. The CDR3 nucleotides are TGTGCCAGCAGTTACCCCCCCGGGTGGGACAATGAGCAGTTCTTC.

The chain links TRBV30 to TRBJ1-2, with unresolved D. Germline assignment: CDR1 GTSNPN and CDR2 SVGIG (reference sequence). V was clipped by 5 bases and J by 7 bases, with 11 bases between them. The CDR3 has 11 amino acids. The CDR3 sequence is CAWYRTSGYTF. DNA for the CDR3: TGTGCCTGGTACCGGACGTCTGGCTACACCTTC.

The sample holds a few counts of this clonotype. The chain employs TRBV27 and TRBJ2-2; tentatively, D is TRBD1 or TRBD2 (6 bases each). V was shortened by 5 bases and J by 5 bases, with 27 bases between the two germline ends. Germline V gives CDR1 MNHEY, CDR2 SMNVEV (reference sequence). This CDR3 contains 19 residues. The CDR3 protein is CASSLRGAPGAGGTGELFF. CDR3 in DNA: TGTGCCAGCAGTCTTAGGGGGGCCCCGGGGGCTGGGGGTACCGGGGAGCTGTTTTTT.

This clonotype was detected only a few times. The J gene is TRBJ2-6, the V gene TRBV4-2; D possibly corresponds to TRBD1 (6 bases). CDR3 length: 17 amino acids. Trimming cost V 4 bases and J 0 bases, with 13 bases left between them. Germline values: CDR1 LGHNA, CDR2 YNFKEQ. CDR3 protein: CASSPRGGASGANVLTF. In DNA form, the CDR3 reads TGTGCCAGCAGCCCCCGAGGGGGAGCCTCTGGGGCCAACGTCCTGACTTTC.

Note on this clonotype: Just one base apart from a much larger clone, this may be a read error. The chain recombines TRBV20-1 with TRBJ2-3; D possibly corresponds to TRBD2 (6 bases). The CDR3 contains 14 residues. The germline V gene encodes CDR1 DFQATT and CDR2 SNEGSKA (reference sequence). The V end was cut by 1 base, the J end by 9 bases, with 17 bases between. The CDR3 sequence: CSARVVRVGGTQYF. The CDR3 DNA reads TGCAGTGCTAGAGTTGTACGGGTAGGAGGGACGCAGTATTTT.

V usage is TRBV6-2 or TRBV6-3 and J usage is TRBJ1-2, with D possibly being TRBD1 (6 bases). The CDR3 is 12 residues long. The germline V and J ends were trimmed by 8 bases and 7 bases, with 14 bases remaining between them. The germline V gene has CDR1 MNHEY and CDR2 SVGEGT. CDR3 coding DNA: TGTGCCAGCGGGGGGCTATTCCGTGGCTACACCTTC. The encoded protein is CASGGLFRGYTF.

This clonotype has at least ten counts. A read error may account for a junction end that differs from germline. V gene TRBV7-7 combines with J gene TRBJ2-3; 7 nucleotides agree with TRBD2. The CDR3 spans 13 residues. Germline loops: CDR1 SSHAT, CDR2 FNYEAQ (reference sequence). The CDR3 spells CASSWTRGDTQYF. Here the CDR3 DNA reads TGTGCTAGCAGCTGGACTAGAGGAGATACGCAGTATTTT.

This clonotype was recorded a few times. The chain has TRBV10-3 and TRBJ2-7, with TRBD2 as a possible D gene (6 bases). The V gene lost 2 bases and the J gene lost 6 bases, with 14 bases spanning the gap. Germline V lookup: CDR1 ENHRY, CDR2 SYGVKD. The CDR3 length is 14 residues. The chain's CDR3 is CAISEAEGFGEQYF. The CDR3 DNA sequence: TGTGCCATCAGTGAGGCGGAGGGTTTCGGCGAGCAGTACTTC.

The chain carries TRBV24-1 and TRBJ2-2, with TRBD2 identical over 9 bases. CDR1 KGHDR and CDR2 SFDVKD come from the germline V gene. V lost 4 bases, J lost 10 bases, and 12 bases stayed unmatched. The CDR3 is 16 amino acids. The CDR3, as DNA: TGTGCCACCAGTGACCCGGGGACTAGCCAGTTTGCGGAGCTGTTTTTT. This codes for CATSDPGTSQFAELFF.

By its share, this clonotype is medium-sized. The CDR3: CASSLGTANSEQYF. The CDR3 DNA reads as TGTGCCAGCAGTTTAGGGACCGCGAATTCCGAGCAGTACTTC. The chain carries TRBV12-3 or TRBV12-4 and TRBJ2-7, with D hard to call. The ends were cut back, 1 base at V and 6 bases at J, with 13 bases in the middle. CDR3 length: 14 residues.

This clonotype occurred a few times. In DNA, the CDR3 is TGCGCCAGCAGCTTGGCAACTAGCGGGGGGATCGATGAGCAGTTCTTC. It is translated as CASSLATSGGIDEQFF. V gene TRBV5-1 combines with J gene TRBJ2-1; 12 positions match TRBD2. This CDR3 is built from 16 residues. Trimming took 0 bases from V and 8 from J; bases not matched to a gene: 6. CDR1 is SGHRS and CDR2 is YFSETQ in the germline V gene.

V is TRBV3-1 and J is TRBJ2-7, with a possible D match to TRBD2 (6 bases). CDR1 is LGHDT, CDR2 YNNKEL, per germline (reference sequence). The CDR3 is made up of 12 amino acids. V was cut by 6 bases and J by 9 bases, with 15 bases left in between. The CDR3 DNA reads as TGTGCCAGCAGTGACCGGGACTGGACGCAGTACTTC. It translates to CASSDRDWTQYF.

There are many counts of this clonotype. The V gene is TRBV5-1, the J gene TRBJ1-1; D gene unclear. CDR1 is SGHRS and CDR2 is YFSETQ in the germline V gene. Trimming stripped 3 bases from V and 0 bases from J, with 15 bases between. This CDR3 has 16 residues. The CDR3 nucleotides read TGCGCCAGCAGCTCGGGCGAGGCTATTCTGAACACTGAAGCTTTCTTT. This encodes CASSSGEAILNTEAFF.

The chain is built from TRBV7-9 and TRBJ1-5; the D is unclear. Germline CDR1 is SEHNR and CDR2 is FQNEAQ (reference sequence). CDR3 size: 16 residues. V shed 3 bases and J shed 3 bases, with 15 bases lying between them. In nucleotides, the CDR3 is TGTGCCAGCAGCTTGGGAGAGTGGGGAAACAATCAGCCCCAGCATTTT. It encodes CASSLGEWGNNQPQHF.

This clonotype was found many times. CDR3 DNA: TGTGCCAGTAGTATAGGTCTAGCGGGAGTGTTCGAGCAGTACTTC. Residues: CASSIGLAGVFEQYF. V is TRBV19 and J is TRBJ2-7; TRBD2 matches 10 bases. Trimming cost V 1 base and J 6 bases; bases outside gene matches: 6. This CDR3 is built from 15 residues. CDR1 is LNHDA and CDR2 is SQIVND in the germline V gene (reference sequence). Filled out from reference TRBV19 and TRBJ2-7, the complete variable domain reads DGGITQSPKYLFRKEGQNVTLSCEQNLNHDAMYWYRQDPGQGLRLIYYSQIVNDFQKGDIAEGYSVSREKKESFPLTVTSAQKNPTAFYLCASSIGLAGVFEQYFGPGTRLTVT.